Following are 11 T cell receptor beta chains from one sample sequenced in a study of blood T cell repertoires in COVID-19. This table comes from immunoSEQ multiplex PCR, and its TCRdb copy is limited to in-frame clones, with some not included. The sample comprises some 200,000 clones, about 85% of which are singletons, and roughly 7.3% rests with the top ten. The sample comprised peripheral blood. The receptors come from a woman of 80 years or more in a cohort sampled during active or convalescent COVID-19.

This clone was observed a single time. V gene TRBV28 combines with J gene TRBJ1-2, with D possibly TRBD1 on 5 matching bases. V lost 8 bases to trimming and J lost 3 bases, with 7 bases between them. From germline, CDR1 is MDHEN and CDR2 SYDVKM. The CDR3 spans 11 residues. The CDR3 loop is CASGRDYGYTF. For the CDR3, the DNA is TGTGCCAGCGGCAGGGACTATGGCTACACCTTC.

The V gene is TRBV14, the J gene TRBJ2-1; D uncertain. The CDR3 runs 13 residues. V lost 4 bases to trimming and J lost 2 bases, with 6 bases between them. Per the germline V gene, CDR1 is SGHDN and CDR2 is FVKESK. CDR3 in amino acids: CASSLRTYNEQFF. CDR3 nucleotides: TGTGCCAGCAGCCTCAGGACCTACAATGAGCAGTTCTTC.

The V and J genes are TRBV18 and TRBJ2-2, with unresolved D. Germline-derived CDR1 and CDR2 are KGHSH and LQKENI. This CDR3 has 15 residues. V lost 4 bases, J lost 5 bases, and 14 bases lay in between. DNA for the CDR3: TGTGCCAGCTCACTCCCTATAGGAGTGACCGGGGAGCTGTTTTTT. Translated, it gives CASSLPIGVTGELFF.

A few counts support this clone. V gene TRBV6-6 combines with J gene TRBJ1-2, with no clear D. The germline V gene has CDR1 MNHNY and CDR2 SVGAGI (reference sequence). The CDR3 extends over 14 amino acids. The ends were cut back, 7 bases at V and 0 bases at J, with 12 bases in the middle. This chain's CDR3 is CASKWAESNYGYTF. The CDR3 bases are TGTGCCAGCAAGTGGGCAGAGTCTAACTATGGCTACACCTTC.

This chain links TRBV2 with TRBJ1-1, with 7 bases fitting TRBD1. Germline CDR1 is SNHLY and CDR2 is FYNNEI. CDR3 length: 13 residues. The V gene end was trimmed by 5 bases and the J gene end by 8 bases; junction bases not matched to a gene: 8. This CDR3 reads CASSHEQGIEAFF. In nucleotides, the CDR3 is TGTGCCAGCAGTCACGAACAGGGGATAGAAGCTTTCTTT.

The rearrangement uses TRBV6-1 and TRBJ1-5, with 8 bases identical to TRBD1. After removal of 2 bases from V and 7 bases from J, the junction contained 7 bases not matched to a gene. The CDR3 covers 15 residues. Germline V gene sequence: CDR1 MNHNS, CDR2 SASEGT. CDR3 loop: CASSEFGQGSQPQHF. In DNA, the CDR3 is TGTGCCAGCAGTGAATTCGGACAGGGATCCCAGCCCCAGCATTTT.

The chain combines TRBV6-4 with TRBJ1-2; 7 positions agree with TRBD1. The junction had 8 bases not matched to a gene; V was cut back by 5 bases and J by 2 bases. Germline CDR1 MRHNA, CDR2 SNTAGT. The CDR3 length is 15 residues. The CDR3 region has the DNA TGTGCCAGCAGTTCCGACAGGGTCGGGAACTATGGCTACACCTTC. Protein product: CASSSDRVGNYGYTF.

The chain employs TRBV3-1 (or the pseudogene TRBV3-2) and TRBJ2-4, with TRBD1 matching over 7 bases. Trimming removed 1 base from V and 0 bases from J; junction bases left unmatched: 6. CDR3 length: 17 residues. Germline CDR1 LGHDT, CDR2 YNNKEL (reference sequence). CDR3 sequence reads: CASSQVGQTIAKNIQYF. Written as DNA, the CDR3 is TGTGCCAGCAGCCAAGTGGGACAGACGATAGCCAAAAACATTCAGTACTTC.

This clone was detected once. The rearrangement links TRBV3-1 (or the pseudogene TRBV3-2) to TRBJ2-7; 13 positions match TRBD2. The germline V gene encodes CDR1 LGHDT and CDR2 YNNKEL (reference sequence). After removal of 4 bases from V and 1 base from J, the junction contained 1 base not matched to a gene. The CDR3 totals 15 residues. CDR3 sequence: CASSPTSGGSYEQYF. Written as DNA, the CDR3 is TGTGCCAGCAGCCCGACTAGCGGGGGGTCCTACGAGCAGTACTTC.

The chain carries TRBV11-3 and TRBJ2-3; D is possibly TRBD2 (6 bases). The CDR3 length is 13 residues. Trimming took off 5 bases at V and 3 bases at J, with 9 bases between the two ends. CDR1 and CDR2 from the germline V gene are SGHNT and YENEEA. DNA for the CDR3: TGTGCCAGCAGCCTAGGAGGGACAGATACGCAGTATTTT. Its translation is CASSLGGTDTQYF.

As to this clone: In the same sample, other DNA sequences code for this CDR3. V gene TRBV28 combines with J gene TRBJ2-5; the match to TRBD2 covers 14 bases. This CDR3 region has 19 residues. In germline, CDR1 is MDHEN, CDR2 SYDVKM. The V gene end was trimmed by 5 bases and the J gene end by 8 bases; junction bases not matched to a gene: 19. This chain's CDR3 is CASSPGLAGAAFASETQYF. The CDR3 DNA follows: TGTGCCAGCAGTCCGGGACTAGCGGGGGCCGCCTTTGCGTCGGAAACCCAGTACTTC.